This TCR beta chain was identified in a study of CD8+ T cells in alopecia areata. Study-level points and caveats: Scalp sample data also include resident alphabeta T cells from normal skin. Higher clonality was seen in lesional scalp than in normal scalp, especially in alopecia totalis/universalis.

Alopecia areata patients gave lesional scalp punch biopsies and peripheral blood samples. CD4+ and CD8+ T cells were sorted from PBMCs. Isolated RNA was reverse transcribed into cDNA used as the sequencing template. Sequencing used immunoSEQ multiplex PCR; TCRdb keeps in-frame clones, though not all of them. The sample lists under 150,000 clones; around 50% were seen once. CDR1 and CDR2 from the germline V gene are MDHEN and SYDVKM. The CDR3 length is 11 residues. V was cut by 5 bases and J by 8 bases, with 9 bases left in between. Turning to this clone: Its antigen is not identified.

The specimen was NKG2D-low CD8+ T cells sorted from blood. The J gene is TRBJ1-2, the V gene TRBV28; D unclear. The clonotype originates from a human donor with alopecia areata. CDR3 sequence reads: CASSQREGYTF. CDR3 sequence (DNA): TGTGCCAGCAGTCAACGGGAGGGCTACACCTTC.